The clone carrying this TCR beta chain was seen ten or more times. The antigen is not known. The germline V gene has CDR1 SGDLS and CDR2 YYNGEE. Losses at the gene ends were 3 bases for V and 4 bases for J; bases not matched to a gene: 15. This CDR3 has 18 amino acids. CDR3 regions were amplified by Arm-PCR using iRepertoire HTBI primers to build TCR beta libraries. TCRdb ran MiXCR on the multiplex PCR reads and lists one entry per CDR3 protein. The sample carries roughly 400,000 distinct CDR3 sequences, over 20% recorded once. Time point noted: persistent/refractory GD, antithyroid drugs over 5 years with positive TRAb. Following extraction of RNA from PBMCs, that RNA was used to make the TCR library. The sample originates from a study of regulatory T cells in long-lasting Graves disease. Regarding the study as a whole: Lower TCR diversity characterized persistent Graves' patients relative to newly diagnosed patients.

This TCR was recovered from a female donor with Graves disease. The material was peripheral blood mononuclear cells (PBMCs), obtained when the disease was refractory, from a patient treated with antithyroid drugs. This chain uses TRBV9 with TRBJ1-1; TRBD1 matches 10 bases. CDR3 DNA sequence: TGTGCCAGCAGCGCGAGCCGGGACAGGGGCATGAGTAGCACTGAAGCTTTCTTT. Amino acids: CASSASRDRGMSSTEAFF.